What follows are 26 T cell receptor beta chains derived from one specimen sequenced in a study of OX40 agonist ivuxolimab in advanced cancers. Only in-frame clones appear in the TCRdb table, and some are missing; sequencing was by immunoSEQ multiplex PCR. Of 130,000 or so clones listed, around 95% are singletons. Sequences were derived from CD4+ or CD8+ T cells sorted from blood, sampled in a trial of the OX40 agonist ivuxolimab. These receptors were taken from an adult with an advanced solid tumor such as melanoma, head and neck, liver or kidney cancer.

The genes are TRBV5-1 and TRBJ2-2, with D maybe TRBD1 (6 bases). Trimming removed 3 bases at V and 0 bases at J, with 12 bases between. The CDR3 totals 16 residues. Germline CDR1 SGHRS, CDR2 YFSETQ. The CDR3 DNA is TGCGCCAGCAGCTCGGCCAGGGGCGCGAACACCGGGGAGCTGTTTTTT. Amino acids: CASSSARGANTGELFF.

This chain joins TRBV6-1 and TRBJ2-1; tentatively, D is TRBD1 (6 bases). Trimming left V 8 bases short and J 12 bases short, with 23 bases between. The CDR3 extends over 14 amino acids. The germline V gene encodes CDR1 MNHNS and CDR2 SASEGT. CDR3 nucleotides: TGTGCCAGCTCCAGGGGCGACCTTTTCTTAGGGCAGTTCTTC. Its translation: CASSRGDLFLGQFF.

The V and J genes are TRBV7-9 and TRBJ1-1; D call uncertain. The CDR3 has 12 amino acids. The germline V gene encodes CDR1 SEHNR and CDR2 FQNEAQ (reference sequence). The V end lost 5 bases, the J end lost 7 bases, and 11 bases lay between the germline ends. As DNA, the CDR3 is TGTGCCAGCAGCCCCTGGGCTGGTGAAGCTTTCTTT. Protein sequence: CASSPWAGEAFF.

V usage is TRBV7-6 and J usage is TRBJ1-4, with a tentative D call TRBD1 (5 bases). The V gene lost 5 bases and the J gene lost 4 bases, with 14 bases spanning the gap. This CDR3 spans 15 amino acids. Per germline, CDR1 SGHVS and CDR2 FNYEAQ. CDR3 protein: CASSPGPQGNEKLFF. CDR3 DNA: TGTGCCAGCAGCCCAGGGCCGCAAGGTAATGAAAAACTGTTTTTT. Full variable domain (outside the CDR3, taken from reference TRBV7-6 and TRBJ1-4): GAGVSQSPRYKVTKRGQDVALRCDPISGHVSLYWYRQALGQGPEFLTYFNYEAQQDKSGLPNDRFSAERPEGSISTLTIQRTEQRDSAMYRCASSPGPQGNEKLFFGSGTQLSVL.

This rearrangement joins TRBV27 to TRBJ1-6; TRBD1 might be the D (5 bases). Trimming removed 6 bases from V and 9 bases from J, with 15 bases in between. The CDR3 runs 14 residues. CDR1 is MNHEY and CDR2 is SMNVEV in the germline V gene (reference sequence). The CDR3 sequence: CASSSRGFTSPLHF. Here the CDR3 DNA reads TGTGCCAGCAGCTCCCGGGGGTTTACTTCACCCCTCCACTTT.

J is TRBJ2-6 and V is TRBV5-5, with D uncertain. Deletions cut 2 bases from V and 0 bases from J, with 9 bases between. Germline V gene lookup returns CDR1 SGHKS and CDR2 YYEKEE (reference sequence). This CDR3 has 16 residues. The CDR3 loop is CASSFDPTSGANVLTF. The DNA for the CDR3 is TGTGCCAGCAGCTTTGACCCTACCTCTGGGGCCAACGTCCTGACTTTC.

V gene TRBV6-5 combines with J gene TRBJ2-7; D not resolved. This CDR3 region has 12 residues. The ends were cut back, 4 bases at V and 7 bases at J, with 11 bases in the middle. Germline V gene lookup returns CDR1 MNHEY and CDR2 SVGAGI. This CDR3 is CASSSSQTEQYF. CDR3 bases: TGTGCCAGCAGTTCTTCACAGACTGAGCAGTACTTC.

V and J are TRBV19 and TRBJ1-1; TRBD1 is a possible D gene (5 bases). This CDR3 spans 14 amino acids. The germline V gene has CDR1 LNHDA and CDR2 SQIVND (reference sequence). Trimming stripped 7 bases from V and 6 bases from J, with 18 bases between. The CDR3 reads CASTRSPGIPEAFF. CDR3 in DNA: TGTGCCAGTACCCGATCTCCAGGGATCCCTGAAGCTTTCTTT.

This chain connects TRBV5-1 to TRBJ1-2; D call uncertain. Trimming cost V 0 bases and J 0 bases, with 6 bases left between them. Germline assignment: CDR1 SGHRS and CDR2 YFSETQ. The CDR3 contains 14 residues. The CDR3 DNA sequence: TGCGCCAGCAGCTTGGACAGATCTAACTATGGCTACACCTTC. The encoded protein is CASSLDRSNYGYTF. The entire variable domain, with the rest obtained from reference TRBV5-1 and TRBJ1-2, is as follows: KAGVTQTPRYLIKTRGQQVTLSCSPISGHRSVSWYQQTPGQGLQFLFEYFSETQRNKGNFPGRFSGRQFSNSRSEMNVSTLELGDSALYLCASSLDRSNYGYTFGSGTRLTVV.

The CDR3 sequence is CASSYLRANEKLFF. As DNA, the CDR3 is TGTGCCAGCAGTTACCTGCGGGCCAATGAAAAACTGTTTTTT. The V gene is TRBV6-5, the J gene TRBJ1-4, with D uncertain. V lost 2 bases to trimming and J lost 5 bases, with 9 bases between them. The CDR3 extends over 14 amino acids. Germline CDR1 reads MNHEY; CDR2 reads SVGAGI.

This chain uses TRBV18 with TRBJ2-2; weak D call: TRBD2 (6 bases). The CDR3 is made up of 15 amino acids. Germline V gene data show CDR1 as KGHSH and CDR2 as LQKENI. V gave up 8 bases and J gave up 6 bases, with 19 bases separating them. CDR3 coding DNA: TGTGCCAGCCCCACGACGGAGGGCGAAGCCGGGGAGCTGTTTTTT. Protein sequence: CASPTTEGEAGELFF.

This chain uses TRBV28 with TRBJ2-7; D could derive from TRBD1 or TRBD2 (6 bases each). Germline loops: CDR1 MDHEN, CDR2 SYDVKM. There are 16 residues in the CDR3. The V gene lost 6 bases and the J gene lost 3 bases, with 21 bases spanning the gap. CDR3 in amino acids: CASSTGRPKGGYEQYF. In DNA form, the CDR3 reads TGTGCCAGCAGCACCGGACGGCCCAAGGGGGGCTACGAGCAGTACTTC.

This chain uses TRBV6-1 with TRBJ1-6; TRBD1 matches at 8 bases. With 7 bases clipped from V and 10 bases from J, the junction kept 12 bases outside the gene matches. Per the germline V gene, CDR1 is MNHNS and CDR2 is SASEGT. This CDR3 has 15 amino acids. CDR3: CASTRQGRGNSPLHF. In DNA form, the CDR3 reads TGTGCCAGCACGCGACAGGGGAGAGGTAACTCACCCCTCCACTTT.

This chain connects TRBV7-2 to TRBJ2-3; TRBD2 agrees at 12 bases. CDR3 length: 17 amino acids. Trimming removed 7 bases from V and 3 bases from J; junction bases left unmatched: 11. The germline gives CDR1 SGHTA, CDR2 FQGNSA. The CDR3 nucleotides are TGTGCCAGCACCGGACTAGCGGGGCTTTTGGGGACAGATACGCAGTATTTT. The encoded protein is CASTGLAGLLGTDTQYF.

V usage is TRBV18 and J usage is TRBJ2-3, with 9 bases fitting TRBD1. The V gene end was trimmed by 0 bases and the J gene end by 1 base; junction bases not matched to a gene: 5. The CDR3 totals 17 residues. Germline V gives CDR1 KGHSH, CDR2 LQKENI. The CDR3 protein is CASSPPMGQGRTDTQYF. The CDR3 DNA reads TGTGCCAGCTCACCACCTATGGGACAGGGCCGCACAGATACGCAGTATTTT.

This clone was counted once. The rearrangement uses TRBV5-1 and TRBJ1-4, with a possible D match to TRBD1 (5 bases). Trimming removed 0 bases at V and 8 bases at J, with 11 bases between. CDR1 and CDR2 (germline): SGHRS, YFSETQ. This CDR3 spans 14 amino acids. The DNA of the CDR3 is TGCGCCAGCAGCTTGGTTCAGGGTAAAGAAAAACTGTTTTTT. Protein: CASSLVQGKEKLFF.

This chain uses TRBV5-4 with TRBJ2-3; possibly TRBD2 for D (6 bases). This CDR3 has 14 residues. Trimming stripped 5 bases from V and 5 bases from J, with 15 bases between. The germline V gene encodes CDR1 SGHNT and CDR2 YYREEE (reference sequence). The CDR3, as DNA: TGTGCCAGCAGACCCGGAGGGCCAGTAGATACGCAGTATTTT. It translates to CASRPGGPVDTQYF.

V and J are TRBV19 and TRBJ2-2; 8 bases are shared with TRBD1. Germline CDR1 LNHDA, CDR2 SQIVND (reference sequence). The CDR3 has 14 residues. J lost 7 bases, V lost 7 bases, and 8 bases had no gene match. In nucleotides, the CDR3 is TGTGCCAGTAATGACAGGGGATGGGGCGGGGAGCTGTTTTTT. It translates to CASNDRGWGGELFF.

The chain uses TRBV28 and TRBJ2-7, with D tentatively TRBD1 (6 bases). Germline V gives CDR1 MDHEN, CDR2 SYDVKM. The CDR3 loop spans 15 amino acids. The germline V and J ends were trimmed by 3 bases and 4 bases, with 16 bases remaining between them. The CDR3 protein is CASSFPQVGTYEQYF. CDR3 bases: TGTGCCAGCAGTTTTCCGCAGGTTGGGACATACGAGCAGTACTTC.

This clone was observed a single time. The chain has TRBV6-5 and TRBJ1-5; D uncertain. The CDR3 length is 12 residues. Germline CDR1 and CDR2: MNHEY and SVGAGI. With 5 bases removed from V and 9 bases from J, the gap between germline ends came to 11 bases. The CDR3 loop is CASSTPDGPQHF. The CDR3 DNA reads TGTGCCAGCAGTACTCCTGACGGGCCCCAGCATTTT.

The gene calls are TRBV6-1 and TRBJ2-7; D gene unclear. The CDR3 has 12 amino acids. V lost 5 bases and J 7 bases, leaving 12 bases between the germline ends. Germline loops: CDR1 MNHNS, CDR2 SASEGT. The CDR3 region has the DNA TGTGCCAGCAGTCCTCCCAGACTTGAGCAGTACTTC. Translated: CASSPPRLEQYF.

This sequence joins TRBV7-2 and TRBJ2-7; TRBD2 aligns across 13 bases. The germline V gene encodes CDR1 SGHTA and CDR2 FQGNSA. Trimming cost V 3 bases and J 0 bases; bases outside gene matches: 2. The CDR3 totals 16 residues. CDR3 nucleotide sequence: TGTGCCAGCAGCTTGGGACTAGCGGGGAGCTCCTACGAGCAGTACTTC. Encoded protein: CASSLGLAGSSYEQYF.

The chain joins TRBV5-6 to TRBJ2-3; TRBD1 matches at 9 bases. The CDR3 is 16 residues long. V dropped 3 bases and J dropped 0; count of bases not matched to a gene: 5. The germline V gene has CDR1 SGHDT and CDR2 YYEEEE. The CDR3 here is CASSSRTGASTDTQYF. The DNA for the CDR3 is TGTGCCAGCAGCTCACGGACAGGGGCTAGCACAGATACGCAGTATTTT. The full variable domain, completed using reference TRBV5-6 and TRBJ2-3, is DAGVTQSPTHLIKTRGQQVTLRCSPKSGHDTVSWYQQALGQGPQFIFQYYEEEERQRGNFPDRFSGHQFPNYSSELNVNALLLGDSALYLCASSSRTGASTDTQYFGPGTRLTVL.

The J gene is TRBJ1-2, the V gene TRBV28, with unresolved D. The CDR3 is 12 amino acids. V was cut by 2 bases and J by 7 bases, with 8 bases left in between. Germline V gene data show CDR1 as MDHEN and CDR2 as SYDVKM. CDR3 in amino acids: CASSLMRVGYTF. The CDR3 DNA follows: TGTGCCAGCAGTTTAATGAGGGTTGGCTACACCTTC.

The genes are TRBV27 and TRBJ1-1; TRBD1 is a possible D gene (5 bases). The germline V gene encodes CDR1 MNHEY and CDR2 SMNVEV (reference sequence). V was pared by 1 base and J by 7 bases, with 16 bases between. This CDR3 is 15 amino acids long. CDR3 amino acids: CASSLYRQRAGEAFF. The CDR3 DNA follows: TGTGCCAGCAGTTTATACCGACAGAGGGCCGGTGAAGCTTTCTTT.

J is TRBJ1-3 and V is TRBV6-1; D is unresolved. This CDR3 spans 15 amino acids. The V gene lost 6 bases and the J gene lost 3 bases, with 15 bases spanning the gap. CDR1 and CDR2 (germline): MNHNS, SASEGT. CDR3 protein: CASRRPEERGNTIYF. In nucleotides, the CDR3 is TGTGCCAGCAGAAGGCCAGAGGAACGTGGAAACACCATATATTTT.